This TCR beta chain originates from a study of regulatory T cells in long-lasting Graves disease. The overall study: For a period under 3 months, newly diagnosed Graves' patients had taken antithyroid drugs.

Between the trimmed V and J ends, which lost 9 bases and 2 bases, there was a span of 8 bases. Germline V gives CDR1 SNHLY, CDR2 FYNNEI. CDR3 length: 11 amino acids. Time point: newly diagnosed GD, antithyroid drugs for less than 3 months. Extracted PBMC RNA gave rise to the TCR library. It was American Thyroid Association guidelines that determined Graves' disease diagnosis. This clonotype was counted at least ten times. Its antigen remains unidentified. General study results and limits: Persistent cases favored TRBV28, TRBJ1-2 and TRBJ2-5.

Assembly of TCR beta libraries relied on iRepertoire HTBI primers together with Arm-PCR of CDR3 regions. TCRdb re-called the multiplex PCR reads with MiXCR, one entry per CDR3 protein. Of 400,000 to 500,000 distinct CDR3 sequences listed, over 15% are singletons. This same sample was also taken into another study, of T cells in Graves' hyperthyroidism and ophthalmopathy. As reported in that work: HTBI primers were the set used in a first-round RT-PCR of the TCR CDR3.

This specimen consisted of peripheral blood mononuclear cells (PBMCs), obtained at new diagnosis, from a patient treated with antithyroid drugs. The V call is TRBV2, the J call TRBJ2-7; D unclear. The clonotype originates from a woman younger than 30 with Graves disease. The CDR3 sequence is CARGLPYEQYF. CDR3 nucleotides: TGTGCCAGAGGGCTACCCTACGAGCAGTACTTC.